This T cell receptor (beta chain) stems from a study of T cell responses to AZD1222 COVID-19 vaccine. This clone appeared a few times. The data were produced by immunoSEQ multiplex PCR, yet TCRdb's version contains in-frame clones alone and is incomplete. The sample carries 120,000 to 150,000 clones, more than 85% recorded once. The junction had 13 bases not matched to a gene; V was cut back by 2 bases and J by 9 bases. Germline V gene lookup returns CDR1 SGHTA and CDR2 FQGNSA. The CDR3 totals 16 residues. V and J are TRBV7-2 and TRBJ2-1, with 7 bases fitting TRBD1. Sample: peripheral blood, taken on day 0 of AZD1222 vaccination. This TCR derives from an adult in good health. This chain's CDR3 is CASSLLGLSGGGEQFF. The CDR3 nucleotides are TGTGCCAGCAGCTTATTAGGATTGTCAGGGGGTGGTGAGCAGTTCTTC.